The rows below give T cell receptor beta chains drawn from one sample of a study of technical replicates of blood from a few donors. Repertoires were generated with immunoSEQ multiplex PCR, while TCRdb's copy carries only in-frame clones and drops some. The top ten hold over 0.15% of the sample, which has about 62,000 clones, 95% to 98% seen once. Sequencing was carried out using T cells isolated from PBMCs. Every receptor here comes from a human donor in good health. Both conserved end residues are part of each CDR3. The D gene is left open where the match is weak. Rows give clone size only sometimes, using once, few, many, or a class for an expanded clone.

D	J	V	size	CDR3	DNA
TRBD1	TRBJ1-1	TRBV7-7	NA	CASSLGKRTGGMNTEAFF	TGTGCTAGCAGCTTAGGAAAGAGGACAGGGGGTATGAACACTGAAGCTTTCTTT
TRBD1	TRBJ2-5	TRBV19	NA	CASSPTGLETQYF	TGTGCCAGTAGCCCGACAGGGTTGGAGACCCAGTACTTC
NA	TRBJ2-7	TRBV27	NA	CASSLSMGADEQYF	TGTGCCAGCAGTTTATCGATGGGAGCGGACGAGCAGTACTTC
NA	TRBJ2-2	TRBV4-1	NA	CASSQVPRLANTGELFF	TGCGCCAGCAGCCAAGTTCCGCGGCTAGCGAATACCGGGGAGCTGTTTTTT
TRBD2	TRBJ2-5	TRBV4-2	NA	CASSQVRGGEGSTKNQETQYF	TGTGCCAGCAGCCAAGTCCGCGGGGGTGAGGGATCCACAAAGAACCAAGAGACCCAGTACTTC
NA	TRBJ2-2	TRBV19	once	CASSIWAGAKGELFF	TGTGCCAGTAGTATATGGGCAGGGGCGAAGGGGGAGCTGTTTTTT
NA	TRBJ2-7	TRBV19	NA	CASSVLGRAYEQYF	TGTGCCAGTAGTGTGTTAGGCAGGGCCTACGAGCAGTACTTC
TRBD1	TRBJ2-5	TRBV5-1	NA	CASSLVPPGQGGKTQYF	TGCGCCAGCAGCTTGGTCCCGCCGGGACAGGGTGGCAAGACCCAGTACTTC
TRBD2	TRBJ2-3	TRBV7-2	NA	CASSSSGTSSFRQYF	TGTGCCAGCAGCTCTTCCGGGACTAGCTCTTTTCGGCAGTATTTT
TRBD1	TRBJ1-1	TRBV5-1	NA	CASGYGHGQGNFF	TGCGCCAGCGGCTACGGACATGGACAGGGAAATTTCTTT
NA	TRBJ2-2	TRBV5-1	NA	CASSLELGTGELFF	TGCGCCAGCAGCTTGGAACTAGGGACCGGGGAGCTGTTTTTT
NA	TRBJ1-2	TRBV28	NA	CASSSPREGSYGYTF	TGTGCCAGCAGTTCCCCCCGGGAGGGGAGCTATGGCTACACCTTC
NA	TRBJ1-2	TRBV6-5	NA	CASSPTAYGYTF	TGTGCCAGCAGCCCGACAGCTTATGGCTACACCTTC
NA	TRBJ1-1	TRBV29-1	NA	CSVPNPENTEAFF	TGCAGCGTCCCAAACCCAGAGAACACTGAAGCTTTCTTT
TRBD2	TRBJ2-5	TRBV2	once	CARARTSGALETQYF	TGTGCCAGAGCTCGGACTAGCGGGGCCCTGGAGACCCAGTACTTC
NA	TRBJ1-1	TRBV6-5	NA	CASRRDSWFTEAFF	TGTGCCAGCAGAAGAGACAGCTGGTTCACTGAAGCTTTCTTT
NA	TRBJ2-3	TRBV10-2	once	CASSSDGTDTQYF	TGCGCCAGCTCGAGCGATGGTACAGATACGCAGTATTTT
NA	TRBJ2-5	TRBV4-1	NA	CASSQPLGGETQYF	TGCGCCAGCAGCCAGCCCCTAGGGGGAGAGACCCAGTACTTC
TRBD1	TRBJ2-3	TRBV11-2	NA	CASSLGEVGTDTDTQYF	TGTGCCAGCAGCTTAGGAGAGGTTGGGACAGACACAGATACGCAGTATTTT
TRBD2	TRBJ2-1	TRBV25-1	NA	CASRTAGSSYNEQFF	TGTGCCAGCAGGACAGCGGGGAGCTCCTACAATGAGCAGTTCTTC
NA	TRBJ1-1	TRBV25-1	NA	CASSIIAGAEAFF	TGTGCCAGCTCCATCATAGCGGGCGCTGAAGCTTTCTTT
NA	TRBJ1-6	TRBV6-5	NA	CASTQTRIYNSPLHF	TGTGCCAGCACCCAAACCAGAATCTATAATTCACCCCTCCACTTT
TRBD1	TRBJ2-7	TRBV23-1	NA	CASSQSPGQTLRSLDEQYF	TGCGCCAGCAGTCAATCCCCGGGACAGACACTTAGGTCCCTCGACGAGCAGTACTTC
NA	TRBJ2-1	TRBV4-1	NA	CASSQLDRTVNNEQFF	TGCGCCAGCAGCCAACTTGACAGGACTGTGAACAATGAGCAGTTCTTC
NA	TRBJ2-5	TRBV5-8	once	CASSIDSQETQYF	TGTGCCAGCAGCATAGACAGCCAAGAGACCCAGTACTTC
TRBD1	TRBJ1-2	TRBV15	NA	CATTRDRGNYGYTF	TGTGCCACCACTAGGGACAGGGGTAACTATGGCTACACCTTC
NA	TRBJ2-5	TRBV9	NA	CASSVAGGKETQYF	TGTGCCAGCAGCGTAGCTGGCGGCAAAGAGACCCAGTACTTC